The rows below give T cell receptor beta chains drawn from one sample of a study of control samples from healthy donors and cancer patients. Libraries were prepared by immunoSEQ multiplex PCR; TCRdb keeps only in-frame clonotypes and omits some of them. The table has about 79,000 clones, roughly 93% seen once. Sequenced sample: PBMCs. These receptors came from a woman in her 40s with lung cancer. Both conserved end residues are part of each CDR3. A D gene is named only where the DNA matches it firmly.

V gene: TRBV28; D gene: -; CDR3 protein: CASSTLDSVGNTIYF
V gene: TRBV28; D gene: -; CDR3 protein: CASSPPSRSYEQYF
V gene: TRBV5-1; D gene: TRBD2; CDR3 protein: CASREASGANSYEQYF
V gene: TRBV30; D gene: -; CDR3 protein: CAWSGDGEAFF
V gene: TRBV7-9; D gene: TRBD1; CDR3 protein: CASSLRDRDTEAFF
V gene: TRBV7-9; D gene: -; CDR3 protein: CASSSRGLRRTNEKLFF
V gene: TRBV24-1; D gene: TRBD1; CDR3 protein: CATSGPPEDRLSNQPQHF
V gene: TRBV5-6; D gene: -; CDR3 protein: CASSASGEQFF
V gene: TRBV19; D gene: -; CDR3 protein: CASSNPGEVKNTEAFF
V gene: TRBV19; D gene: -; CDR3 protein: CASGRLQETQYF
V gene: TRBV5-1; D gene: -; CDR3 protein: CASSPTGNTEAFF
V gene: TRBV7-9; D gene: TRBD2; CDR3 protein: CASSLDGGVGRGTYEQYF
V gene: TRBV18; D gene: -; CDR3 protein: CASSPNKGSDTQYF
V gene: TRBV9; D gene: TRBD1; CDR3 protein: CASSVGTVQETQYF
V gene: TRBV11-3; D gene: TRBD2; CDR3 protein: CASSRGLAGAHYTGELFF
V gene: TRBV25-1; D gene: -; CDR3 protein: CASSVVSYNSPLHF
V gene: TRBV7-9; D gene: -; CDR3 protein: CASSLAGFNEKLFF
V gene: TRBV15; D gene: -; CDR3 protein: CATSPRTAGSGNTIYF
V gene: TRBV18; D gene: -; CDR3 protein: CASSPQTTGGNTGELFF
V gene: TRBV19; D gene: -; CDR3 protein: CASSILGRYYEQYF
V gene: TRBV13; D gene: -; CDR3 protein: CASSSRGNTIYF
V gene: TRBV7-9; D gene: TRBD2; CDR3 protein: CASSSSGGGDTQYF